Included here is one T cell receptor beta chain sequence, with context. Antigen unknown. These data belong to a study of vaccination effects on CD4 cells after COVID-19. General study findings and limits: Clones of infection and vaccine origin contracted markedly late after vaccination.

Produced via immunoSEQ multiplex PCR; TCRdb's table is partial and in-frame only. The sample consists of under 70,000 clones, around 74% of them appearing once. CD4+ T cells were isolated after around 10 days of culture. Each participant was administered two doses of either the BNT162b2 or the mRNA-1273 vaccine. IL-2 medium took the place of half the medium on both days 3 and 7. The sample consisted of CD4+ T cells from PBMCs cultured without peptide, taken after COVID-19 vaccination. The clonotype comes from a human donor who received a COVID-19 vaccine.

The CDR3 loop is CAWTGGHEQFF. The DNA for the CDR3 is TGTGCCTGGACGGGGGGTCATGAGCAGTTCTTC. The chain couples TRBV30 to TRBJ2-1, with 7 bases lining up with TRBD2. Trimming removed 4 bases from V and 8 bases from J; junction bases left unmatched: 2. Germline values: CDR1 GTSNPN, CDR2 SVGIG (reference sequence). CDR3 size: 11 residues.